This T cell receptor beta chain was identified in a study of blood T cell repertoires in COVID-19. The wider study: There were acute and convalescent COVID-19 samples, and they came from the United States, Italy and Spain. PBMCs, B-cell-depleted T cells, or T cells provided the cDNA or gDNA that made up the material.

The germline V and J ends were trimmed by 4 bases and 3 bases, with 9 bases remaining between them. Per the germline V gene, CDR1 is SNHLY and CDR2 is FYNNEI. CDR3 length: 13 residues. In the original processing: Estimation of nucleated cell counts relied on the amplification of reference gene primers. Measured with immunoSEQ multiplex PCR; TCRdb has only the in-frame clones, and not every one. V, J and clone size reflect that table, while D and trimming were determined from the DNA. This table has around 130,000 clones, about four fifths appearing once. Source material: peripheral blood. V is TRBV2 and J is TRBJ1-2; no clear D gene. The receptor was derived from a man aged 55 to 70 with acute or convalescent COVID-19. CDR3 nucleotides: TGTGCCAGCAGTGGGACGGAGGACTATGGCTACACCTTC. Translation: CASSGTEDYGYTF.